This entry concerns a single TCR beta chain. While infection was still active, Seattle patients were enrolled and then followed longitudinally. Germline assignment: CDR1 MGHRA and CDR2 YSYEKL. The length of the CDR3 is 15 residues. The ends lost 0 bases at V and 2 bases at J; junction bases unmatched: 3. This sample is drawn from a study of blood T cell repertoires in COVID-19. Study-level information: Researchers got acute and convalescent COVID-19 samples from the United States, Italy and Spain. Sample material is recorded as cDNA or gDNA derived from T cells, B-cell-depleted T cells, or PBMCs.

Libraries were prepared by immunoSEQ multiplex PCR; TCRdb keeps only in-frame clonotypes and omits some of them. This sample has fewer than 450,000 clones, with 88% found just once. This TCR was recovered from a woman aged 70-85 years with COVID-19, enrolled during active disease. The sample consisted of peripheral blood. The V gene is TRBV4-1, the J gene TRBJ2-7; 8 bases line up with TRBD1. CDR3 protein: CASSQEGQAAYEQYF. CDR3 sequence (DNA): TGCGCCAGCAGCCAAGAGGGACAGGCGGCCTACGAGCAGTACTTC.